This section outlines one TCR beta chain sequence together with its context. Its antigen is undetermined. The germline V gene encodes CDR1 SGHNT and CDR2 YYREEE (reference sequence). This CDR3 region has 14 residues. Trimming took 3 bases from V and 2 from J, leaving 9 bases between them. TCRdb recomputed calls from the reads with MiXCR, one row per CDR3 protein. The repertoire holds around 570,000 distinct CDR3 sequences, with 35% to 50% as singletons. This record comes from a study of T cell repertoires in cytomegalovirus infection. The rearrangement links TRBV5-4 to TRBJ2-1; D call uncertain. The sequence derives from a human donor in good health (CMV status not recorded). Some clones in this sample may be carry-over from other donors' samples. The specimen was cultured PBMCs, collected from culture after CMV antigen stimulation. The CDR3: CASSSAAAYNEQFF. DNA of the CDR3: TGTGCCAGCAGCTCCGCCGCTGCCTACAATGAGCAGTTCTTC.